One and the same sample provided the 17 T cell receptor beta chains below, sequenced in a study of blood T cell repertoires in COVID-19. Only in-frame clones appear in the TCRdb table, and some are missing; sequencing was by immunoSEQ multiplex PCR. The sample lists about 120,000 clones, over 65% occurring once. Sequenced material: peripheral blood. The receptors were sampled from a man aged 25-45 years with acute or convalescent COVID-19.

This clone was seen once. The chain links TRBV5-1 to TRBJ2-7; D is possibly TRBD1 (5 bases). Germline values: CDR1 SGHRS, CDR2 YFSETQ. Trimming removed 0 bases from V and 4 bases from J, with 8 bases in between. The CDR3 contains 13 residues. This chain's CDR3 is CASSLETAYEQYF. The CDR3 DNA reads as TGCGCCAGCAGCTTGGAGACAGCTTACGAGCAGTACTTC.

This clone has a single count. The chain carries TRBV18 and TRBJ2-3; 9 positions agree with TRBD1. The V gene's germline CDR1 is KGHSH and CDR2 LQKENI. With 2 bases clipped from V and 4 bases from J, the junction kept 7 bases outside the gene matches. CDR3 size: 16 residues. The CDR3 coding sequence is TGTGCCAGCTCACCATTTTTGGGACAGGGAGCAGATACGCAGTATTTT. Its protein is CASSPFLGQGADTQYF.

Only a few counts were recorded for this clone. V is TRBV6-6 and J is TRBJ1-1, with TRBD1 as a possible D gene (5 bases). The V gene's germline CDR1 is MNHNY and CDR2 SVGAGI (reference sequence). The length of the CDR3 is 16 residues. Trimming pared 0 bases from V and 1 base from J, leaving 12 bases between. The CDR3 reads CASSYSGWGENTEAFF. CDR3 sequence (DNA): TGTGCCAGCAGTTACTCGGGATGGGGGGAGAACACTGAAGCTTTCTTT.

V is TRBV12-3 or TRBV12-4 and J is TRBJ1-2, with TRBD1 matching over 7 bases. The CDR3 is made up of 12 amino acids. The V segment lost 3 bases and the J segment 7 bases; nucleotides outside the gene matches: 2. Here the CDR3 DNA reads TGTGCCAGCAGTTTGGACAGGCTTGGCTACACCTTC. It encodes CASSLDRLGYTF.

This clone was detected once. The junction does not match germline at one end; this may be a read error. The chain employs TRBV7-7 and TRBJ2-5; 8 bases are shared with TRBD2. The CDR3 has 13 amino acids. Germline V CDR1 and CDR2: SSHAT, FNYEAQ (reference sequence). The CDR3 DNA reads TGTGCTAGCAGCTCGGGGGGGATAGAGACCCAGTACTTC. Translated, it gives CASSSGGIETQYF.

The chain recombines TRBV5-1 with TRBJ2-3, with 12 bases that match TRBD2. J gave up 6 bases and V 0 bases, and 5 bases lay outside the gene matches. The CDR3 spans 16 residues. The V gene's germline CDR1 is SGHRS and CDR2 YFSETQ. The CDR3: CASSLDATSGGDTQYF. In DNA form, the CDR3 reads TGCGCCAGCAGCTTGGACGCGACTAGCGGGGGTGATACGCAGTATTTT.

The chain joins TRBV2 to TRBJ2-5; 7 bases line up with TRBD2. The germline V gene has CDR1 SNHLY and CDR2 FYNNEI. V gave up 0 bases and J gave up 4 bases; unmatched junction bases: 8. The CDR3 is made up of 16 amino acids. The CDR3, as DNA: TGTGCCAGCAGTGAAGCGGTTGGACTAGAAGGAGAGACCCAGTACTTC. Protein: CASSEAVGLEGETQYF.

This sequence joins TRBV11-3 and TRBJ2-7, with 7 bases identical to TRBD2. The CDR3 runs 18 residues. The J segment lost 1 base and the V segment lost 1 base, leaving 13 bases of the junction unmatched. Per germline, CDR1 SGHNT and CDR2 YENEEA. The CDR3 DNA reads TGTGCCAGCAGCTTAGCGGGAGGAGGCACAGGAGGTTCCTACGAGCAGTACTTC. It yields the protein CASSLAGGGTGGSYEQYF.

V and J are TRBV2 and TRBJ2-7, with 7 bases matching TRBD1. J lost 4 bases, V lost 3 bases, and 6 bases had no gene match. Per the germline V gene, CDR1 is SNHLY and CDR2 is FYNNEI. The CDR3 is 14 residues long. The CDR3 loop is CASSELGQLYEQYV. The CDR3 region has the DNA TGTGCCAGCAGTGAGCTGGGACAGCTGTACGAGCAGTACGTC.

The chain couples TRBV11-2 to TRBJ1-4, with D possibly matching TRBD1 (6 bases). Germline loops: CDR1 SGHAT, CDR2 FQNNGV. This CDR3 is built from 17 residues. Deletions cut 5 bases from V and 1 base from J, with 17 bases between. The CDR3 DNA sequence: TGTGCCAGCAGCCGCCTGGGGGCTTTAGTAACTAATGAAAAACTGTTTTTT. Residues: CASSRLGALVTNEKLFF.

In this sample, this clone turned up once. The genes are TRBV4-2 and TRBJ2-4; 13 bases match TRBD2. This CDR3 comprises 20 residues. The J segment lost 1 base and the V segment lost 4 bases, leaving 13 bases of the junction unmatched. Germline CDR1 is LGHNA and CDR2 is YNFKEQ. CDR3 sequence reads: CASSPEWTSGSVGAKNIQYF. CDR3 DNA sequence: TGTGCCAGCAGCCCAGAATGGACTAGCGGGAGCGTGGGGGCCAAAAACATTCAGTACTTC.

The chain carries TRBV5-1 and TRBJ1-1; the D is unclear. The ends were cut back, 5 bases at V and 6 bases at J, with 11 bases in the middle. Germline V gene sequence: CDR1 SGHRS, CDR2 YFSETQ. This CDR3 has 12 residues. CDR3 coding DNA: TGCGCCAGCAGTTTGCCCGGTGCTGAAGCTTTCTTT. Translation gives CASSLPGAEAFF.

This chain links TRBV2 with TRBJ1-4; TRBD1 agrees at 7 bases. CDR3 length equals 15 residues. From germline, CDR1 is SNHLY and CDR2 FYNNEI. The junction had 10 bases not matched to a gene; V was cut back by 7 bases and J by 5 bases. CDR3 in DNA: TGTGCCAGCACCCCCCTCGGGACAGAGAATGAAAAACTGTTTTTT. It codes for CASTPLGTENEKLFF. The full variable domain, in which reference TRBV2 and TRBJ1-4 provide the parts outside the CDR3, is EPEVTQTPSHQVTQMGQEVILRCVPISNHLYFYWYRQILGQKVEFLVSFYNNEISEKSEIFDDQFSVERPDGSNFTLKIRSTKLEDSAMYFCASTPLGTENEKLFFGSGTQLSVL.

The chain couples TRBV6-5 to TRBJ2-7, with D perhaps TRBD2 (5 bases). The V and J ends lost 0 bases and 6 bases respectively, with 9 bases between them. CDR1 is MNHEY, CDR2 SVGAGI, per germline. This CDR3 has 13 residues. Here the CDR3 DNA reads TGTGCCAGCAGTTACTCGACTGGGAGCGAGCAGTACTTC. Its translation: CASSYSTGSEQYF.

This sequence joins TRBV6-5 and TRBJ1-2; 9 bases align to TRBD1. The J segment lost 4 bases and the V segment lost 7 bases, leaving 10 bases of the junction unmatched. From germline, CDR1 is MNHEY and CDR2 SVGAGI. This CDR3 comprises 15 residues. This CDR3 reads CASTASGTGFYGYTF. CDR3 nucleotides: TGTGCCAGCACAGCATCTGGGACAGGGTTCTATGGCTACACCTTC.

The chain carries TRBV4-2 and TRBJ1-2; no firm D call. The V gene's germline CDR1 is LGHNA and CDR2 YNFKEQ. CDR3 length equals 16 residues. V was shortened by 0 bases and J by 0 bases, with 11 bases between the two germline ends. CDR3 loop: CASSQDWLETNYGYTF. CDR3 nucleotides: TGTGCCAGCAGCCAAGACTGGCTTGAAACTAACTATGGCTACACCTTC.

The chain joins TRBV30 to TRBJ2-7; D uncertain. The CDR3 is 16 amino acids. The V and J ends lost 0 bases and 7 bases respectively, with 22 bases between them. Germline values: CDR1 GTSNPN, CDR2 SVGIG (reference sequence). The CDR3 spells CAWSVTAEAHPSEQYF. CDR3 DNA sequence: TGTGCCTGGAGTGTAACGGCAGAAGCCCATCCTAGTGAGCAGTACTTC.